This entry is about one TCR beta chain. Sequencing used immunoSEQ multiplex PCR; TCRdb keeps in-frame clones, though not all of them. The sample holds about 210,000 clones, 70% to 90% seen once. Germline CDR1 KGHDR, CDR2 SFDVKD. CDR3 length: 13 amino acids. The V end was cut by 5 bases, the J end by 2 bases, with 8 bases between. The sample is drawn from a study of blood T cell repertoires in COVID-19. Turning to the study itself: Donors in the United States, Italy and Spain gave samples during acute or convalescent COVID-19.

Sequencing was carried out using peripheral blood. The J gene is TRBJ2-5, the V gene TRBV24-1; TRBD1 is a possible D gene (5 bases). The sequence was obtained from a woman in her 50s with active or convalescent COVID-19. The CDR3 nucleotides are TGTGCCACCAGTGTCTCAGGGCAAGAGACCCAGTACTTC. Translated, it gives CATSVSGQETQYF.